This TCR beta chain was retrieved from a study of blood T cell repertoires in COVID-19. Across the study: Some COVID-19 samples were acute and others convalescent; all came from the United States, Italy and Spain. From T cells, B-cell-depleted T cells, or PBMCs came the material, which was cDNA or gDNA.

The table came from immunoSEQ multiplex PCR; TCRdb's copy has only in-frame clones and leaves some out. Of 200,000 to 300,000 clones detected, 80% to 90% appear once; the ten largest clones hold around 10%. The J segment lost 7 bases and the V segment lost 0 bases, leaving 8 bases of the junction unmatched. Looked up from germline, CDR1 is MNHNY and CDR2 is SVGAGI (reference sequence). The CDR3 consists of 15 residues. Categorization into cohorts depended on clinical history that participants reported. Donors of Cohort 3 who recovered were those that had two negative PCRs, clearance, or symptom resolution.

This receptor was taken from a middle-aged man who had recovered from COVID-19. The sequenced sample was PBMCs or T cells enriched from blood (not recorded which). The rearrangement joins TRBV6-6 to TRBJ1-2; TRBD1 matches at 7 bases. DNA of the CDR3: TGTGCCAGCAGTTACTCCCCCTTGGACAGGAGTGGCTACACCTTC. Translating gives CASSYSPLDRSGYTF.